A single sample gave rise to the 9 T cell receptor beta chains below, sequenced in a study of identical twins. TCRdb re-analysed the 5' RACE reads in MiXCR, keeping a single row per CDR3 protein. The sample carries about 700,000 distinct CDR3 sequences, 8% to 9% recorded once. These data also featured in a second study, about yellow fever vaccine responses in identical twins.

Material: PBMCs. The receptors originated from a woman under 30 in good health.

This clonotype was detected a few times. The chain recombines TRBV11-2 with TRBJ1-6; 8 positions agree with TRBD1. The V gene's germline CDR1 is SGHAT and CDR2 FQNNGV. V gave up 4 bases and J gave up 6 bases; unmatched junction bases: 5. The length of the CDR3 is 15 residues. The CDR3 DNA reads TGTGCCAGCAGCTCATACGGACAGGGTAATTCACCCCTCCACTTT. It specifies CASSSYGQGNSPLHF.

The V call is TRBV24-1, the J call TRBJ2-3, with 9 bases aligning to TRBD1. This CDR3 is built from 18 residues. Per germline, CDR1 KGHDR and CDR2 SFDVKD. After removal of 0 bases from V and 4 bases from J, the junction contained 10 bases not matched to a gene. This chain's CDR3 is CATSDLSPGQGLSDTQYF. The CDR3 DNA reads as TGTGCCACCAGTGATTTGTCTCCGGGACAGGGTCTCTCAGATACGCAGTATTTT.

This clonotype has ten or more counts. V gene TRBV7-2 combines with J gene TRBJ2-7; 9 nucleotides match TRBD1. V shed 4 bases, J shed 2 bases, and the junction held 6 bases outside the gene matches. CDR3 length: 15 amino acids. Germline V gene lookup returns CDR1 SGHTA and CDR2 FQGNSA. CDR3 nucleotide sequence: TGTGCCAGCAGCTCCACAGGGGGCTTCGCCTACGAGCAGTACTTC. Amino acid sequence: CASSSTGGFAYEQYF.

The gene calls are TRBV5-6 and TRBJ2-3; TRBD2 matches 13 bases. This CDR3 is built from 15 residues. V was pared by 4 bases and J by 5 bases, with 4 bases of the junction left unmatched. Per germline, CDR1 SGHDT and CDR2 YYEEEE. CDR3 in DNA: TGTGCCAGCAGCCAGGGACTAGCGGGGCTAGATACGCAGTATTTT. Protein: CASSQGLAGLDTQYF.

This chain uses TRBV7-9 with TRBJ2-7; 7 nucleotides line up with TRBD2. This CDR3 is built from 13 residues. Germline V gives CDR1 SEHNR, CDR2 FQNEAQ (reference sequence). V lost 5 bases to trimming and J lost 7 bases; unmatched junction nucleotides: 8. CDR3 DNA: TGTGCCAGCAGCCGGACTAGTGGGGGGGAGCAGTACTTC. Translated: CASSRTSGGEQYF. The full variable domain, in which reference TRBV7-9 and TRBJ2-7 provide the parts outside the CDR3, is DTGVSQNPRHKITKRGQNVTFRCDPISEHNRLYWYRQTLGQGPEFLTYFQNEAQLEKSRLLSDRFSAERPKGSFSTLEIQRTEQGDSAMYLCASSRTSGGEQYFGPGTRLTVT.

This clonotype was detected ten times or more. V and J are TRBV7-8 and TRBJ1-5; 7 bases are shared with TRBD1. The CDR3 loop spans 14 amino acids. Germline V gene lookup returns CDR1 SGHVS and CDR2 FQNEAQ. J was trimmed by 8 bases and V by 3 bases; bases with no gene match: 7. The DNA for the CDR3 is TGTGCCAGCAGCTTCCAAGAGGGGGCAAAGCCCCAGCATTTT. Protein: CASSFQEGAKPQHF.

A few counts support this clonotype. This rearrangement joins TRBV6-2 or TRBV6-3 to TRBJ2-7; D ambiguous. Germline values: CDR1 MNHEY, CDR2 SVGEGT. Trimming cost V 5 bases and J 4 bases, with 15 bases left between them. This CDR3 has 14 amino acids. CDR3 DNA sequence: TGTGCCAGCAGTGGTTACGATGGATGGTACGAGCAGTACTTC. Translating it yields CASSGYDGWYEQYF.

This clonotype appeared many times. The chain combines TRBV5-1 with TRBJ2-1, with 11 bases identical to TRBD2. The germline gives CDR1 SGHRS, CDR2 YFSETQ. The CDR3 has 17 amino acids. The J segment lost 5 bases and the V segment lost 3 bases, leaving 10 bases of the junction unmatched. For the CDR3, the DNA is TGCGCCAGCAGCTGGGGACTAGCGGCAGTTTTAAACAATGAGCAGTTCTTC. Translated: CASSWGLAAVLNNEQFF. The whole variable domain, filled in from reference TRBV5-1 and TRBJ2-1, reads KAGVTQTPRYLIKTRGQQVTLSCSPISGHRSVSWYQQTPGQGLQFLFEYFSETQRNKGNFPGRFSGRQFSNSRSEMNVSTLELGDSALYLCASSWGLAAVLNNEQFFGPGTRLTVL.

This clonotype was picked up many times. V and J are TRBV14 and TRBJ2-1; TRBD2 aligns across 7 bases. Germline V gene data show CDR1 as SGHDN and CDR2 as FVKESK. This CDR3 spans 12 amino acids. The V segment lost 0 bases and the J segment 10 bases; nucleotides outside the gene matches: 0. This CDR3 reads CASSQELAEQFF. The CDR3 DNA sequence: TGTGCCAGCAGCCAAGAACTAGCGGAGCAGTTCTTC.